These 25 T cell receptor beta chains came from one sample sequenced in a study of T-cell memory formation after mild COVID-19. TCRdb re-analysed the 5' RACE reads in MiXCR, keeping a single row per CDR3 protein. The sample carries roughly 280,000 distinct CDR3 sequences, over 7% recorded once. Sequences were obtained from PBMCs or a T cell subset sorted from them (not recorded which). These receptors were taken from a man aged 18 to 29 who had mild COVID-19 (a few samples of this study predate the infection). Cell type and time point are not known.

The chain links TRBV27 to TRBJ1-3; D gene unclear. Trimming took off 0 bases at V and 0 bases at J, with 9 bases between the two ends. The CDR3 sequence is 16 residues long. CDR1 is MNHEY and CDR2 is SMNVEV in the germline V gene (reference sequence). CDR3 coding DNA: TGTGCCAGCAGTTTATCGGGCACCAACTCTGGAAACACCATATATTTT. Protein sequence: CASSLSGTNSGNTIYF.

This clonotype has just a few counts. The gene calls are TRBV11-1 and TRBJ1-4; D might be TRBD1 (5 bases). Germline V gene lookup returns CDR1 SGHAT and CDR2 FQDESV (reference sequence). The CDR3 runs 13 residues. V lost 2 bases, J lost 5 bases, and 6 bases lay in between. For the CDR3, the DNA is TGTGCCAGCAGCTTACACAGGAATGAAAAACTGTTTTTT. Translated, it gives CASSLHRNEKLFF.

This clonotype has more than one count but fewer than ten. The chain carries TRBV6-6 and TRBJ1-5, with 11 bases aligning to TRBD1. This CDR3 has 18 residues. Germline V gene data show CDR1 as MNHNY and CDR2 as SVGAGI (reference sequence). V gave up 5 bases and J gave up 0 bases; unmatched junction bases: 9. For the CDR3, the DNA is TGTGCCAGCAGTAAGGGGACAGGGGGGACTTATAGCAATCAGCCCCAGCATTTT. It encodes CASSKGTGGTYSNQPQHF.

This clonotype was counted between two and nine times. The V and J genes are TRBV18 and TRBJ1-2; no clear D gene. This CDR3 has 16 residues. Germline V gene data show CDR1 as KGHSH and CDR2 as LQKENI. V lost 1 base, J lost 3 bases, and 15 bases lay in between. The CDR3 DNA reads TGTGCCAGCTCACCACGGGAAGGAAACACCTACTATGGCTACACCTTC. It yields the protein CASSPREGNTYYGYTF. Full variable domain (missing parts from reference TRBV18 and TRBJ1-2): NAGVMQNPRHLVRRRGQEARLRCSPMKGHSHVYWYRQLPEEGLKFMVYLQKENIIDESGMPKERFSAEFPKEGPSILRIQQVVRGDSAAYFCASSPREGNTYYGYTFGSGTRLTVV.

This clonotype has ten or more counts. The chain uses TRBV10-3 and TRBJ2-1, with 7 bases that match TRBD2. The CDR3 is 15 residues long. With V trimmed by 4 bases and J by 9 bases, 12 bases remained unmatched. CDR1 is ENHRY and CDR2 is SYGVKD in the germline V gene. The CDR3 loop is CAISGGLVVGLEQFF. CDR3 coding DNA: TGTGCCATCAGTGGTGGACTAGTGGTGGGCCTTGAGCAGTTCTTC.

This clonotype was seen ten or more times. This chain connects TRBV20-1 to TRBJ2-5; 8 nucleotides line up with TRBD2. The V gene's germline CDR1 is DFQATT and CDR2 SNEGSKA (reference sequence). This CDR3 region has 15 residues. Losses at the gene ends were 6 bases for V and 1 base for J; bases not matched to a gene: 10. The CDR3: CSANGGGGTQETQYF. The CDR3, as DNA: TGCAGTGCCAACGGGGGCGGGGGGACCCAAGAGACCCAGTACTTC.

The CDR3 sequence is CASSRRTENQPQHF. The CDR3 DNA is TGTGCCAGCTCACGCCGGACAGAGAATCAGCCCCAGCATTTT. The chain has TRBV18 and TRBJ1-5; D is possibly TRBD1 (6 bases). Trimming left V 4 bases short and J 4 bases short, with 11 bases between. CDR1 is KGHSH and CDR2 is LQKENI in the germline V gene. This CDR3 spans 14 amino acids.

For the CDR3, the DNA is TGTGCCAGCAGTTTATTCGGGGCAGGCTTGAGCACTGAAGCTTTCTTT. Amino acids: CASSLFGAGLSTEAFF. This chain uses TRBV27 with TRBJ1-1; D is possibly TRBD1 (5 bases). Germline lookup yields CDR1 MNHEY and CDR2 SMNVEV (reference sequence). Trimming took off 1 base at V and 4 bases at J, with 16 bases between the two ends. The CDR3 sequence is 16 residues long.

The table lists this clonotype with a few counts. The chain uses TRBV9 and TRBJ2-3; TRBD2 agrees at 8 bases. Germline V lookup: CDR1 SGDLS, CDR2 YYNGEE. The junction had 9 bases not matched to a gene; V was cut back by 3 bases and J by 6 bases. The length of the CDR3 is 15 residues. The CDR3 DNA is TGTGCCAGCAGCGGCTTGGGGCGGGGGGTTGATACGCAGTATTTT. Its protein product is CASSGLGRGVDTQYF.

The rearrangement joins TRBV7-2 to TRBJ2-1, with D tentatively TRBD1 or TRBD2 (7 bases each). Germline assignment: CDR1 SGHTA and CDR2 FQGNSA. This CDR3 region has 13 residues. Trimming shortened V by 4 bases and J by 9 bases, and 13 bases separated the two germline ends. In nucleotides, the CDR3 is TGTGCCAGCAGCTCCGACAGGGAGGGTGAGCAGTTCTTC. Amino acids: CASSSDREGEQFF.

This clonotype has a count of ten or more. V and J are TRBV6-5 and TRBJ2-5; a possible D gene is TRBD2 (6 bases). Per the germline V gene, CDR1 is MNHEY and CDR2 is SVGAGI. CDR3 length: 14 residues. V was clipped by 2 bases and J by 7 bases, with 14 bases between them. This chain's CDR3 is CASSYVGTGGTQYF. The CDR3, as DNA: TGTGCCAGCAGTTACGTGGGAACCGGGGGGACCCAGTACTTC.

The V and J genes are TRBV6-5 and TRBJ2-7, with a weak D call TRBD2 (6 bases). This CDR3 comprises 15 residues. Trimming took 6 bases from V and 0 from J, leaving 15 bases between them. The germline gives CDR1 MNHEY, CDR2 SVGAGI. This CDR3 reads CASRRDGKTSYEQYF. The CDR3 DNA follows: TGTGCCAGCAGGCGGGACGGCAAGACCTCCTACGAGCAGTACTTC.

This clonotype was observed a handful of times. The chain carries TRBV20-1 and TRBJ1-4; D is ambiguous. Between the trimmed V and J ends, which lost 5 bases and 7 bases, there was a span of 20 bases. This CDR3 comprises 15 residues. Germline V CDR1 and CDR2: DFQATT, SNEGSKA (reference sequence). CDR3 sequence: CSARPSGSLREKLFF. The CDR3 DNA is TGCAGTGCTCGACCCTCCGGTTCGTTACGTGAAAAACTGTTTTTT.

This clonotype appeared many times. The gene calls are TRBV7-9 and TRBJ1-3; TRBD1 is a possible D gene (6 bases). Trimming stripped 5 bases from V and 8 bases from J, with 13 bases between. The CDR3 spans 13 residues. Germline CDR1 SEHNR, CDR2 FQNEAQ (reference sequence). Written as DNA, the CDR3 is TGTGCCAGCAGCACCGGACAGAAAGACACCATATATTTT. It specifies CASSTGQKDTIYF.

The genes are TRBV20-1 and TRBJ1-2; 11 bases align to TRBD1. Germline trimming cut 6 bases from V and 4 bases from J; bases unmatched to any gene: 4. The germline V gene has CDR1 DFQATT and CDR2 SNEGSKA (reference sequence). The CDR3 sequence is 13 residues long. CDR3 sequence: CSAGQGAVYGYTF. The CDR3 bases are TGCAGTGCCGGACAGGGGGCCGTCTATGGCTACACCTTC.

The genes are TRBV4-1 and TRBJ2-7, with 9 nucleotides matching TRBD1. This CDR3 contains 16 residues. Germline V CDR1 and CDR2: MGHRA, YSYEKL. The ends lost 1 base at V and 3 bases at J; junction bases unmatched: 7. The CDR3 bases are TGCGCCAGCAGCCAAGTCTATTCGGACAGGGGCTACGAGCAGTACTTC. Its translation: CASSQVYSDRGYEQYF.

The gene calls are TRBV30 and TRBJ2-1, with D maybe TRBD2 (6 bases). The CDR3 loop spans 12 amino acids. The germline V and J ends were trimmed by 0 bases and 8 bases, with 8 bases remaining between them. Germline V gene lookup returns CDR1 GTSNPN and CDR2 SVGIG (reference sequence). CDR3 nucleotides: TGTGCCTGGAGTGTATGGGGGGATGAGCAGTTCTTC. This encodes CAWSVWGDEQFF.

This clonotype came up many times. The genes are TRBV5-5 and TRBJ1-2, with D hard to call. The CDR3 consists of 16 residues. The germline CDR1 and CDR2 sequences are SGHKS and YYEKEE (reference sequence). V shed 4 bases and J shed 1 base, with 17 bases lying between them. CDR3 nucleotides: TGTGCCAGCAGCGGCCCCGGGAGGAGTCATAACTATGGCTACACCTTC. Its protein product is CASSGPGRSHNYGYTF.

The chain combines TRBV7-8 with TRBJ2-1; D perhaps matches TRBD2 (5 bases). CDR1 SGHVS and CDR2 FQNEAQ come from the germline V gene. CDR3 length equals 12 residues. Trimming removed 2 bases at V and 13 bases at J, with 12 bases between. The CDR3 nucleotides read TGTGCCAGCAGCTTACTAGAGACGGGACAGTTCTTC. It codes for CASSLLETGQFF.

There are a few counts of this clonotype. The chain uses TRBV6-5 and TRBJ2-7; 11 bases are shared with TRBD1. The length of the CDR3 is 17 residues. Losses at the gene ends were 7 bases for V and 2 bases for J; bases not matched to a gene: 13. CDR1 and CDR2 from the germline V gene are MNHEY and SVGAGI. Written as DNA, the CDR3 is TGTGCCAGCAATGACATACCGGGACAGGGGGAGCCCTACGAGCAGTACGTC. This gives the protein CASNDIPGQGEPYEQYV.

This clonotype was counted ten times or more. V usage is TRBV7-9 and J usage is TRBJ2-1, with 12 positions matching TRBD2. From germline, CDR1 is SEHNR and CDR2 FQNEAQ (reference sequence). The CDR3 sequence is 17 residues long. Trimming took 4 bases from V and 0 from J; bases not matched to a gene: 4. For the CDR3, the DNA is TGTGCCAGCAGCTCCGGACTAGCGGGGCTCTCCTACAATGAGCAGTTCTTC. It translates to CASSSGLAGLSYNEQFF. Drawing the rest from reference TRBV7-9 and TRBJ2-1, the complete variable domain is DTGVSQNPRHKITKRGQNVTFRCDPISEHNRLYWYRQTLGQGPEFLTYFQNEAQLEKSRLLSDRFSAERPKGSFSTLEIQRTEQGDSAMYLCASSSGLAGLSYNEQFFGPGTRLTVL.

In its sample, this clonotype was seen a few times. The V and J genes are TRBV5-5 and TRBJ2-1; no firm D call. The CDR3 is 12 residues long. The germline CDR1 and CDR2 sequences are SGHKS and YYEKEE (reference sequence). The ends were cut back, 2 bases at V and 8 bases at J, with 8 bases in the middle. CDR3 in amino acids: CASSFRVDEQFF. In DNA, the CDR3 is TGTGCCAGCAGCTTTAGAGTAGATGAGCAGTTCTTC.

The genes are TRBV4-3 and TRBJ1-1, with 8 bases aligning to TRBD1. The junction had 8 bases not matched to a gene; V was cut back by 5 bases and J by 6 bases. The CDR3 has 14 amino acids. Germline V gives CDR1 LGHNA, CDR2 YSLEER. DNA for the CDR3: TGCGCCAGCAGCAATGGACAGGGCCGCCCTGAAGCTTTCTTT. Its translation is CASSNGQGRPEAFF.

This clonotype came up a few times. The chain joins TRBV7-9 to TRBJ1-6, with TRBD1 matching over 9 bases. V lost 1 base to trimming and J lost 11 bases; unmatched junction nucleotides: 3. The CDR3 runs 14 residues. CDR1 is SEHNR, CDR2 FQNEAQ, per germline (reference sequence). CDR3 in amino acids: CASSLGGQGPPLHF. The DNA for the CDR3 is TGTGCCAGCAGCTTAGGGGGACAGGGTCCACCCCTCCACTTT.

V gene TRBV5-1 combines with J gene TRBJ2-7; 7 nucleotides align to TRBD2. The CDR3 is 12 amino acids. Trimming at V came to 5 bases and at J to 3 bases, leaving 2 bases not matched to a gene. In germline, CDR1 is SGHRS, CDR2 YFSETQ. The CDR3 DNA reads TGCGCCAGCAGTGCGGGGGACTACGAGCAGTACTTC. It specifies CASSAGDYEQYF.